The table lists the clone carrying this T cell receptor beta chain with many counts. Trimming pared 3 bases from V and 9 bases from J, leaving 9 bases between. CDR3 length: 12 amino acids. CDR1 and CDR2 from the germline V gene are KGHSH and LQKENI. RNA transcripts were the template for amplifying TCR beta CDR3 regions. Carried out on the TCR CDR3, a first-round RT-PCR used the HTBI primer set. TCRdb called the multiplex PCR reads again in MiXCR, with one record for every CDR3 protein. Here the sample spans about 600,000 distinct CDR3 sequences, more than 15% being singletons. Orbital computed tomography and thyroid ultrasound, together with serum TRAb and thyroxine and clinical symptoms, were used for diagnoses. This sample is part of a study of T cells in Graves' hyperthyroidism and ophthalmopathy.

The origin of this receptor is a woman aged 40 to 50 with Graves' ophthalmopathy. This chain joins TRBV18 and TRBJ1-5; D ambiguous. Sequenced input: blood. CDR3 nucleotide sequence: TGTGCCAGCTCACCCAGCGTCGGGCCCCAGCATTTT. The encoded protein is CASSPSVGPQHF. Filled out from reference TRBV18 and TRBJ1-5, the complete variable domain reads NAGVMQNPRHLVRRRGQEARLRCSPMKGHSHVYWYRQLPEEGLKFMVYLQKENIIDESGMPKERFSAEFPKEGPSILRIQQVVRGDSAAYFCASSPSVGPQHFGDGTRLSIL.